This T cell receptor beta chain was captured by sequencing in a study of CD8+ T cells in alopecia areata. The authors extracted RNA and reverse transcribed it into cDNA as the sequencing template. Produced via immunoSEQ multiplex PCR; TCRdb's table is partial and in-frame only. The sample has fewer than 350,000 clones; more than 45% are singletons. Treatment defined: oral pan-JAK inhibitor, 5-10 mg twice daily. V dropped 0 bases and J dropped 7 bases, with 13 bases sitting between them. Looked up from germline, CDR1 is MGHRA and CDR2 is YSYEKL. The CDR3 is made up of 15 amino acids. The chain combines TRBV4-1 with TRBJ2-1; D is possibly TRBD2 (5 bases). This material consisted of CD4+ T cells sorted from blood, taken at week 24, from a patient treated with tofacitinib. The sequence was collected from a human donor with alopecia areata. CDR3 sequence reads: CASSQDGQRANEQFF. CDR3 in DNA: TGCGCCAGCAGCCAAGATGGGCAGAGGGCAAATGAGCAGTTCTTC.